Below are 29 T cell receptor beta chains sequenced from a single sample in a study of metastatic and nonmetastatic thyroid tumors. The entire patient cohort was treatment-naive prior to thyroid surgery. TCRdb reprocessed the PCR reads using MiXCR. The table has tens of thousands of clones, about a fifth seen once. Sequencing was done on a sample of blood. The receptors here all came from a female donor with papillary thyroid cancer or a benign thyroid nodule (not recorded which). Some clones in this sample may be carry-over from other donors' samples.

This clone is medium-sized. Distinct nucleotide sequences in the sample also encode this CDR3. The chain is built from TRBV5-1 and TRBJ2-3; 8 nucleotides agree with TRBD1. CDR3 length: 16 amino acids. Germline trimming cut 0 bases from V and 3 bases from J; bases unmatched to any gene: 6. Germline V CDR1 and CDR2: SGHRS, YFSETQ. The CDR3 DNA follows: TGCGCCAGCAGCTTGGAGCAGGGGGCGAGGACAGATACGCAGTATTTT. It is translated as CASSLEQGARTDTQYF.

Ten or more counts support this clone. V gene TRBV20-1 combines with J gene TRBJ1-6; 10 bases match TRBD1. The ends lost 6 bases at V and 9 bases at J; junction bases unmatched: 8. The CDR3 loop spans 14 amino acids. Germline V gene sequence: CDR1 DFQATT, CDR2 SNEGSKA (reference sequence). CDR3 sequence: CSAMGGTGASPLHF. The CDR3 DNA is TGCAGTGCCATGGGTGGGACAGGGGCTTCACCCCTCCACTTT.

By share, this clone counts as medium-sized. The J gene is TRBJ2-3, the V gene TRBV6-5; perhaps TRBD2 as D (5 bases). Trimming removed 0 bases from V and 0 bases from J, with 7 bases in between. CDR1 and CDR2 from the germline V gene are MNHEY and SVGAGI. This CDR3 region has 15 residues. The CDR3 nucleotides are TGTGCCAGCAGTTACTCAGAGGGTAGCACAGATACGCAGTATTTT. Translated, it gives CASSYSEGSTDTQYF.

This clone has a count of ten or more. V usage is TRBV3-1 and J usage is TRBJ1-1, with D possibly being TRBD1 (5 bases). This CDR3 is 13 amino acids long. Trimming removed 4 bases at V and 11 bases at J, with 17 bases between. Germline assignment: CDR1 LGHDT and CDR2 YNNKEL (reference sequence). The CDR3 sequence is CASSRDGSLRAFF. CDR3 DNA: TGTGCCAGCAGCCGGGACGGATCCCTGCGGGCTTTCTTT.

The chain carries TRBV20-1 and TRBJ1-1, with unresolved D. This CDR3 has 12 residues. Between the trimmed V and J ends, which lost 1 base and 1 base, there was a span of 4 bases. The germline CDR1 and CDR2 sequences are DFQATT and SNEGSKA (reference sequence). The CDR3 nucleotides are TGCAGTGCTAGAGGCCCGAACACTGAAGCTTTCTTT. Translated, it gives CSARGPNTEAFF.

This clone was counted only a few times. V gene TRBV28 combines with J gene TRBJ1-6, with TRBD1 as a possible D gene (5 bases). The CDR3 has 14 residues. Germline lookup yields CDR1 MDHEN and CDR2 SYDVKM. Trimming shortened V by 7 bases and J by 7 bases, and 14 bases separated the two germline ends. CDR3 sequence (DNA): TGTGCCAGCACCAACGGCGGGGGGAATTCACCCCTCCACTTT. The encoded protein is CASTNGGGNSPLHF.

In its sample, this clone was seen a few times. J is TRBJ2-7 and V is TRBV10-2; a possible D gene is TRBD2 (5 bases). Germline V gene lookup returns CDR1 WSHSY and CDR2 SAAADI. The CDR3 consists of 13 residues. V was cut by 8 bases and J by 3 bases, with 14 bases left in between. The CDR3 sequence: CASAQDTSYEQYF. CDR3 DNA sequence: TGCGCCAGCGCCCAAGATACTAGCTACGAGCAGTACTTC.

This clone was counted many times. The chain employs TRBV5-1 and TRBJ2-2; 8 bases map to TRBD1. The V segment lost 2 bases and the J segment 8 bases; nucleotides outside the gene matches: 5. CDR3 size: 14 residues. Per the germline V gene, CDR1 is SGHRS and CDR2 is YFSETQ. The CDR3 DNA sequence: TGCGCCAGCAGCTTCGCCAGGGGGCTTGGGGAGCTGTTTTTT. Amino acid sequence: CASSFARGLGELFF.

This clone was recorded many times. CDR3 bases: TGTGCCAGCAGCTTAATGGAGGGAGGGTCCTACAATGAGCAGTTCTTC. Its protein is CASSLMEGGSYNEQFF. The chain employs TRBV7-9 and TRBJ2-1; 7 bases match TRBD2. CDR1 SEHNR and CDR2 FQNEAQ come from the germline V gene (reference sequence). After removal of 2 bases from V and 1 base from J, the junction contained 5 bases not matched to a gene. This CDR3 spans 16 amino acids. The full variable domain, its missing parts supplied by reference TRBV7-9 and TRBJ2-1, is DTGVSQNPRHKITKRGQNVTFRCDPISEHNRLYWYRQTLGQGPEFLTYFQNEAQLEKSRLLSDRFSAERPKGSFSTLEIQRTEQGDSAMYLCASSLMEGGSYNEQFFGPGTRLTVL.

This clone was picked up a small number of times. The chain employs TRBV7-2 and TRBJ1-6; 9 nucleotides agree with TRBD1. The CDR3 has 14 amino acids. The V and J ends lost 1 base and 11 bases, in that order; junction bases with no gene match: 3. Germline loops: CDR1 SGHTA, CDR2 FQGNSA. CDR3 sequence (DNA): TGTGCCAGCAGCTTAGGGGACAGGGTAGCACCCCTCCACTTT. It codes for CASSLGDRVAPLHF.

This clone was seen repeatedly, ten times or more. The chain combines TRBV24-1 with TRBJ2-3, with D unclear. The germline V gene has CDR1 KGHDR and CDR2 SFDVKD. This CDR3 has 14 amino acids. V was cut by 2 bases and J by 4 bases, with 9 bases left in between. The chain's CDR3 is CATSDYKGPDTQYF. The CDR3 bases are TGTGCCACCAGTGATTATAAGGGCCCAGATACGCAGTATTTT.

This clone has a handful of counts. The J gene is TRBJ2-7, the V gene TRBV20-1; 8 nucleotides line up with TRBD1. Trimming took 3 bases from V and 4 from J; bases not matched to a gene: 8. The CDR3 is 14 residues long. Germline lookup yields CDR1 DFQATT and CDR2 SNEGSKA (reference sequence). DNA for the CDR3: TGCAGTGCTAGGCCGGACAGGGCTACGTACGAGCAGTACTTC. The encoded protein is CSARPDRATYEQYF.

As for this clone: A much larger clone is a single base away; this may be a read error. The same CDR3 can be traced to other DNA sequences in this sample. This chain uses TRBV14 with TRBJ2-5; D remains unclear. V was shortened by 1 base and J by 1 base, with 13 bases between the two germline ends. This CDR3 contains 16 residues. CDR1 and CDR2 from the germline V gene are SGHDN and FVKESK. CDR3 amino acids: CASSQGSPGGQETQYF. CDR3 coding DNA: TGTGCCAGCAGCCAAGGTTCGCCAGGTGGCCAAGAGACCCAGTACTTC.

This clone was counted many times. The rearrangement links TRBV20-1 to TRBJ1-1; 7 bases line up with TRBD1. Looked up from germline, CDR1 is DFQATT and CDR2 is SNEGSKA (reference sequence). The ends lost 4 bases at V and 4 bases at J; junction bases unmatched: 3. The CDR3 is 12 residues long. DNA of the CDR3: TGCAGTGCTACCGGGACAGTCACTGAAGCTTTCTTT. Its translation: CSATGTVTEAFF.

This clone occurred many times. This rearrangement joins TRBV3-1 to TRBJ1-2; possible D gene TRBD1, 5 bases. The V gene lost 2 bases and the J gene lost 9 bases, with 19 bases spanning the gap. The CDR3 loop spans 15 amino acids. From germline, CDR1 is LGHDT and CDR2 YNNKEL (reference sequence). The chain's CDR3 is CASSQNIPAGTSYTF. The CDR3 bases are TGTGCCAGCAGCCAAAATATACCCGCAGGGACTAGCTACACCTTC.

This clone was found many times. With a much larger clone just one base away, this may be a read error. V usage is TRBV2 and J usage is TRBJ2-2; D is unclear. Per the germline V gene, CDR1 is SNHLY and CDR2 is FYNNEI. The CDR3 extends over 15 amino acids. Trimming left V 5 bases short and J 1 base short, with 11 bases between. CDR3: CASSRRAGNTGELFF. CDR3 DNA sequence: TGTGCCAGCAGTCGACGAGCAGGGAACACCGGGGAGCTGTTTTTT.

This clone was counted many times. The rearrangement links TRBV10-3 to TRBJ1-1; 10 positions match TRBD1. V lost 4 bases to trimming and J lost 1 base; unmatched junction nucleotides: 3. The CDR3 is made up of 15 amino acids. The germline V gene has CDR1 ENHRY and CDR2 SYGVKD. CDR3 bases: TGTGCCATCAGTGGGACAGGGGGTACGAACACTGAAGCTTTCTTT. Protein sequence: CAISGTGGTNTEAFF.

This clone was seen a few times. J is TRBJ2-7 and V is TRBV5-1, with 7 nucleotides matching TRBD2. The germline V gene has CDR1 SGHRS and CDR2 YFSETQ. This CDR3 contains 14 residues. The J segment lost 7 bases and the V segment lost 0 bases, leaving 7 bases of the junction unmatched. The CDR3 nucleotides are TGCGCCAGCAGCTTGGGCGGGAGTGTCGGGGAGCAGTACTTC. This codes for CASSLGGSVGEQYF. The full variable domain, completed using reference TRBV5-1 and TRBJ2-7, is KAGVTQTPRYLIKTRGQQVTLSCSPISGHRSVSWYQQTPGQGLQFLFEYFSETQRNKGNFPGRFSGRQFSNSRSEMNVSTLELGDSALYLCASSLGGSVGEQYFGPGTRLTVT.

J is TRBJ1-1 and V is TRBV7-9; D perhaps matches TRBD1 (6 bases). CDR3 length: 14 amino acids. Germline CDR1 SEHNR, CDR2 FQNEAQ (reference sequence). Trimming took off 4 bases at V and 2 bases at J, with 11 bases between the two ends. CDR3 coding DNA: TGTGCCAGCAGCTACGACAGGCTAAACACTGAAGCTTTCTTT. It yields the protein CASSYDRLNTEAFF.

The chain is built from TRBV11-2 and TRBJ1-1; D gene uncertain. This CDR3 comprises 15 residues. The V end was cut by 0 bases, the J end by 0 bases, with 8 bases between. Per the germline V gene, CDR1 is SGHAT and CDR2 is FQNNGV. The CDR3, as DNA: TGTGCCAGCAGCTTAGATGCACGGGTGAACACTGAAGCTTTCTTT. It encodes CASSLDARVNTEAFF. The entire variable domain, with the rest obtained from reference TRBV11-2 and TRBJ1-1, is as follows: EAGVAQSPRYKIIEKRQSVAFWCNPISGHATLYWYQQILGQGPKLLIQFQNNGVVDDSQLPKDRFSAERLKGVDSTLKIQPAKLEDSAVYLCASSLDARVNTEAFFGQGTRLTVV.

This clone was seen at least ten times. The V call is TRBV20-1, the J call TRBJ2-7, with 8 positions matching TRBD1. This CDR3 is built from 15 residues. Per germline, CDR1 DFQATT and CDR2 SNEGSKA (reference sequence). V shed 5 bases, J shed 0 bases, and the junction held 9 bases outside the gene matches. CDR3 coding DNA: TGCAGTGCTCATCCCGGGACAGGCAGCTCCTACGAGCAGTACTTC. Translated: CSAHPGTGSSYEQYF.

This clone was counted many times. V and J are TRBV29-1 and TRBJ1-1; 7 positions match TRBD1. Germline CDR1 reads SQVTM; CDR2 reads ANQGSEA. V lost 7 bases to trimming and J lost 3 bases; unmatched junction nucleotides: 8. The CDR3 length is 13 residues. CDR3 DNA sequence: TGCAGCGACCCGGACAGGCCACACACTGAAGCTTTCTTT. This encodes CSDPDRPHTEAFF. The full variable domain, rest sourced from reference TRBV29-1 and TRBJ1-1, is SAVISQKPSRDICQRGTSLTIQCQVDSQVTMMFWYRQQPGQSLTLIATANQGSEATYESGFVIDKFPISRPNLTFSTLTVSNMSPEDSSIYLCSDPDRPHTEAFFGQGTRLTVV.

This clone showed up many times. The genes are TRBV6-1 and TRBJ2-4; 8 bases fit TRBD1. This CDR3 has 15 amino acids. CDR1 MNHNS and CDR2 SASEGT come from the germline V gene. Trimming took 2 bases from V and 7 from J; bases not matched to a gene: 7. CDR3 sequence: CASSESAGGANIQYF. The CDR3 DNA is TGTGCCAGCAGTGAATCGGCAGGGGGCGCGAACATTCAGTACTTC.

This clone was seen many times. The chain is built from TRBV12-3 or TRBV12-4 and TRBJ1-5; 9 nucleotides agree with TRBD1. This CDR3 spans 15 amino acids. The V and J ends lost 6 bases and 2 bases, in that order; junction bases with no gene match: 5. The CDR3 loop is CASSPGQGGNQPQHF. CDR3 nucleotide sequence: TGTGCCAGCAGCCCGGGACAGGGAGGCAATCAGCCCCAGCATTTT.

The chain employs TRBV29-1 and TRBJ2-5, with 10 bases lining up with TRBD1. Germline V gives CDR1 SQVTM, CDR2 ANQGSEA. The CDR3 length is 12 residues. The ends lost 6 bases at V and 4 bases at J; junction bases unmatched: 2. In DNA, the CDR3 is TGCAGCGTCTGGGACAGGGGAGAGACCCAGTACTTC. Translating it yields CSVWDRGETQYF.

This clone is medium-sized. V and J are TRBV6-2 or TRBV6-3 and TRBJ2-7; weak D call: TRBD2 (6 bases). This CDR3 spans 14 amino acids. The V and J ends lost 4 bases and 6 bases respectively, with 16 bases between them. Germline V gives CDR1 MNHEY, CDR2 SVGEGT. DNA of the CDR3: TGTGCCAGCAGTTTTGGATTAACGGGGGTCGAGCAGTACTTC. Translation: CASSFGLTGVEQYF.

The chain carries TRBV20-1 and TRBJ2-1; D might be TRBD2 (6 bases). This CDR3 region has 16 residues. Germline CDR1 reads DFQATT; CDR2 reads SNEGSKA (reference sequence). Trimming took 3 bases from V and 4 from J, leaving 19 bases between them. As DNA, the CDR3 is TGCAGTGCTAGGGGGGGAAGCGTACTCCCTTACAATGAGCAGTTCTTC. Translating gives CSARGGSVLPYNEQFF.

The chain joins TRBV6-1 to TRBJ1-1, with unresolved D. V was pared by 6 bases and J by 6 bases, with 14 bases between. The germline gives CDR1 MNHNS, CDR2 SASEGT. This CDR3 spans 13 amino acids. CDR3 sequence reads: CASRGRVYPEAFF. The CDR3 DNA is TGTGCCAGCAGAGGACGGGTTTATCCTGAAGCTTTCTTT.

This rearrangement joins TRBV5-1 to TRBJ1-4, with 7 bases that match TRBD1. Germline assignment: CDR1 SGHRS and CDR2 YFSETQ. The V gene end was trimmed by 4 bases and the J gene end by 6 bases; junction bases not matched to a gene: 12. This CDR3 has 16 amino acids. CDR3 bases: TGCGCCAGCAGCCTCTCTGGGCAGGGGGAAGATGAAAAACTGTTTTTT. It is translated as CASSLSGQGEDEKLFF.